This T cell receptor (beta chain) was obtained from a study of cytomegalovirus exposure and HLA in healthy donors. V lost 5 bases and J 5 bases, leaving 19 bases between the germline ends. CDR3 length: 15 residues. Germline V lookup: CDR1 SGHNT, CDR2 YYREEE (reference sequence). On this clone: The target antigen is unknown.

General study points: Per a later analysis, HLA-associated TCR beta chains showed more clonal expansion than other, equally common TCR beta chains.

It was with 60 Vbeta and 13 Jbeta primers that the PCR ran. Data came from immunoSEQ multiplex PCR; TCRdb stores just in-frame clones and leaves some out. The sample consists of roughly 120,000 clones, 65% to 85% of them appearing once. The TCR comes from a man aged 50 to 60 in good health and CMV-seronegative. The source material was PBMCs. This chain uses TRBV5-4 with TRBJ2-5; possibly TRBD2 for D (5 bases). CDR3 region: CASSIIESGMETQYF. The DNA of the CDR3 is TGTGCCAGCAGTATCATCGAGAGCGGAATGGAGACCCAGTACTTC.